Here is one T cell receptor beta chain with its context. Assay used: immunoSEQ multiplex PCR; TCRdb lists only in-frame clones, some missing. The sample yields approximately 94,000 clones, 90% to 97% seen once. The data were taken from a study of technical replicates of blood from a few donors. Sequenced sample: T cells isolated from PBMCs. This TCR came from a human donor in good health.

CDR3 sequence (DNA): TGTGCCAGCAGCTTCTTAAACACAGGGAAAGTGAACACTGAAGCTTTCTTT. It is translated as CASSFLNTGKVNTEAFF. V is TRBV11-3 and J is TRBJ1-1, with D perhaps TRBD1 (6 bases). This CDR3 is built from 17 residues. CDR1 SGHNT and CDR2 YENEEA come from the germline V gene. The germline V and J ends were trimmed by 3 bases and 0 bases, with 17 bases remaining between them. Based on the CDR3 plus reference TRBV11-3 and TRBJ1-1, the full variable domain is EAGVVQSPRYKIIEKKQPVAFWCNPISGHNTLYWYLQNLGQGPELLIRYENEEAVDDSQLPKDRFSAERLKGVDSTLKIQPAELGDSAVYLCASSFLNTGKVNTEAFFGQGTRLTVV.